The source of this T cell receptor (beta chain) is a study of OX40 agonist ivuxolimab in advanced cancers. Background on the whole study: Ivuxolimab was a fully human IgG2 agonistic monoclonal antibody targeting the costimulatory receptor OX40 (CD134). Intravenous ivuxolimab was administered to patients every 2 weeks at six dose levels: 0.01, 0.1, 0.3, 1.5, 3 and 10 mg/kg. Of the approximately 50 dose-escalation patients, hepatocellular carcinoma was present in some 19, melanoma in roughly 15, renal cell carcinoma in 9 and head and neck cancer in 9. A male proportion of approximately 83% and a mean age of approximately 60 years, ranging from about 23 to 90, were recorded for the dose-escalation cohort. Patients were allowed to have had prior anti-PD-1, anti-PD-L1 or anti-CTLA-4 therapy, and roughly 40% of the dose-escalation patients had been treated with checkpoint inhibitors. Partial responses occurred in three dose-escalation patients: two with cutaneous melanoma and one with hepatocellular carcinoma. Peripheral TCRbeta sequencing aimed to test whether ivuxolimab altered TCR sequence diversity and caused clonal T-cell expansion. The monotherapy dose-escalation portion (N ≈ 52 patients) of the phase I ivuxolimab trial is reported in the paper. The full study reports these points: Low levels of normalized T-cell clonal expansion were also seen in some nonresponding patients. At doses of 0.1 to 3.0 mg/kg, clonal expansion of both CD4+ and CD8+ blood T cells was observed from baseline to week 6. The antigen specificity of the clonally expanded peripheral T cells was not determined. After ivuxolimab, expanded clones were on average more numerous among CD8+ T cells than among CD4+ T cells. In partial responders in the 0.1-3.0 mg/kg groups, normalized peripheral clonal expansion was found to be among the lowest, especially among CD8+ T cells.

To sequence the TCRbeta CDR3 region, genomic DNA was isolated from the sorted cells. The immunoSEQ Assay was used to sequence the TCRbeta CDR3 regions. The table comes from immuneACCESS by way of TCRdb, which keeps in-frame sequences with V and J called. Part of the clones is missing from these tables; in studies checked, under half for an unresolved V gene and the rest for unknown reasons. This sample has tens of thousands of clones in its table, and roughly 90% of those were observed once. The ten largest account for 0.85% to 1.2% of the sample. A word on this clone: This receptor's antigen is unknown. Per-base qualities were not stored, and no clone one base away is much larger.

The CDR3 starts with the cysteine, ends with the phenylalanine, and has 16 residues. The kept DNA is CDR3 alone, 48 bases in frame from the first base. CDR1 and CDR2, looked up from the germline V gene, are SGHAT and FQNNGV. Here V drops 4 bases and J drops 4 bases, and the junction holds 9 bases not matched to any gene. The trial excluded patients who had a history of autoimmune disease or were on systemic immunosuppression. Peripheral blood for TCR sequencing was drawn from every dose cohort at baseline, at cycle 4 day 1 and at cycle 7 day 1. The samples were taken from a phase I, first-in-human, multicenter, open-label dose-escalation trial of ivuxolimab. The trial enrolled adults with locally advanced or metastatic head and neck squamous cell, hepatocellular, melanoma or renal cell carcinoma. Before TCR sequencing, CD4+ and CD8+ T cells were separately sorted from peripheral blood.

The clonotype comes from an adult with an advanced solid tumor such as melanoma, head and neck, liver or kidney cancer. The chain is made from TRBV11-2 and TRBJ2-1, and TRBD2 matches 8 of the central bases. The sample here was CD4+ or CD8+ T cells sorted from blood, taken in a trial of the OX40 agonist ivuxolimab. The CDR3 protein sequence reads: CASSSGSGSAYNEQFF. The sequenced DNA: TGTGCCAGCAGCTCGGGGAGCGGGAGTGCATACAATGAGCAGTTCTTC.